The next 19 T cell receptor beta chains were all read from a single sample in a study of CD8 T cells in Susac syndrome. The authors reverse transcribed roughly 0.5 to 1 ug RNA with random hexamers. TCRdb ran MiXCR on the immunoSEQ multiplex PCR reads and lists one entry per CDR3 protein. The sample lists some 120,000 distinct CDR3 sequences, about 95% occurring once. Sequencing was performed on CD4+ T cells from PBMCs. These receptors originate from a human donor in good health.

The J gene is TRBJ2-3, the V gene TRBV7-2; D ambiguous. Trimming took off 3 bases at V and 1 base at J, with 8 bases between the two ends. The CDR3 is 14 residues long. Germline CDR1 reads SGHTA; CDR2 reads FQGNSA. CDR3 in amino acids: CASSLGFGTDTQYF. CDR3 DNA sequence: TGTGCCAGCAGCTTGGGTTTTGGCACAGATACGCAGTATTTT.

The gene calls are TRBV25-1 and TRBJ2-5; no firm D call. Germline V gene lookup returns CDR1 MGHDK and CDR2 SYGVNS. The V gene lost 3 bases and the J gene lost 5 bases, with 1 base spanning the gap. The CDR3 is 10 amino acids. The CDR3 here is CASSDETQYF. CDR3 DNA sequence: TGTGCCAGCAGTGATGAGACCCAGTACTTC.

The CDR3 nucleotides are TGTGCCAGCAATCCGGGACAGGCCTACGAGCAGTACTTC. Encoded protein: CASNPGQAYEQYF. This chain uses TRBV28 with TRBJ2-7, with 8 bases matching TRBD1. The germline CDR1 and CDR2 sequences are MDHEN and SYDVKM. V trimming: 7 bases; J trimming: 2 bases; junction bases outside the gene matches: 4. CDR3 length equals 13 residues.

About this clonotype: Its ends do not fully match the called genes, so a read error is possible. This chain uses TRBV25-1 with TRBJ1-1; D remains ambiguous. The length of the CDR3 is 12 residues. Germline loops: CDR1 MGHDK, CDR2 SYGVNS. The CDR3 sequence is CASSELGRGVIF. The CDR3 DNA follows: TGTGCCAGCAGTGAATTAGGTCGTGGAGTGATCTTT.

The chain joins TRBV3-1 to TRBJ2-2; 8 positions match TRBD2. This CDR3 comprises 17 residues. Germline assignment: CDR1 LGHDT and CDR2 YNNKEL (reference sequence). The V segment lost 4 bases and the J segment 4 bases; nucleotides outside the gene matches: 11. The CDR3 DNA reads TGTGCCAGCAGCCGTAGAGCGCCGGGAGGGTTCACCGGGGAGCTGTTTTTT. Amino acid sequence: CASSRRAPGGFTGELFF. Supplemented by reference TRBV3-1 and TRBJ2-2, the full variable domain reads DTAVSQTPKYLVTQMGNDKSIKCEQNLGHDTMYWYKQDSKKFLKIMFSYNNKELIINETVPNRFSPKSPDKAHLNLHINSLELGDSAVYFCASSRRAPGGFTGELFFGEGSRLTVL.

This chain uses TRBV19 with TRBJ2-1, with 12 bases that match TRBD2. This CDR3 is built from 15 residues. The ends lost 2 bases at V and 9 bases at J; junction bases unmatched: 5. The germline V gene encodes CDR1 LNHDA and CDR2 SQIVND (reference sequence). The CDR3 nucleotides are TGTGCCAGTAGTATATCTAGCGGGAGGGACGGTGAGCAGTTCTTC. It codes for CASSISSGRDGEQFF.

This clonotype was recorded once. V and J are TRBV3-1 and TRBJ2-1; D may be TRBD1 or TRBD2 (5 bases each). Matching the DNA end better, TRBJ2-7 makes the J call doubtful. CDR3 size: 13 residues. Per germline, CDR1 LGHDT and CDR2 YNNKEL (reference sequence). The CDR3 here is CASSGASSGEQYF. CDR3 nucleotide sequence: TGTGCCAGCAGCGGGGCTAGCTCGGGGGAGCAGTACTTC.

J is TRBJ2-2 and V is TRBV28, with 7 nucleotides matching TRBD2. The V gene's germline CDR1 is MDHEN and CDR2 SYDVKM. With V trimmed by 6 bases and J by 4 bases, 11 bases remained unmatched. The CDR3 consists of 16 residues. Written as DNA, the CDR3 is TGTGCCAGCAGGATCTCCCTTAGCGGGCTCACCGGGGAGCTGTTTTTT. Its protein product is CASRISLSGLTGELFF. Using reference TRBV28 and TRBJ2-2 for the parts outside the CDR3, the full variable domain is DVKVTQSSRYLVKRTGEKVFLECVQDMDHENMFWYRQDPGLGLRLIYFSYDVKMKEKGDIPEGYSVSREKKERFSLILESASTNQTSMYLCASRISLSGLTGELFFGEGSRLTVL.

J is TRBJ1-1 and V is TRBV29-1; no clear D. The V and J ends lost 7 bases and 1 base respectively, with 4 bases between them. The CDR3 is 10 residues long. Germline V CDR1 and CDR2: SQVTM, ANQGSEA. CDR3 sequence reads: CSGGNTEAFF. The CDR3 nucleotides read TGCAGCGGAGGGAACACTGAAGCTTTCTTT.

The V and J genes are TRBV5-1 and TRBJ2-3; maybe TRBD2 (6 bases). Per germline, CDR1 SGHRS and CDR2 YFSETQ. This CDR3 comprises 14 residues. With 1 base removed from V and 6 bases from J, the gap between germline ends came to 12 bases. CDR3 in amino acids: CASSLLRAGDTQYF. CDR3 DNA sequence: TGCGCCAGCAGCTTGTTGAGGGCGGGGGATACGCAGTATTTT.

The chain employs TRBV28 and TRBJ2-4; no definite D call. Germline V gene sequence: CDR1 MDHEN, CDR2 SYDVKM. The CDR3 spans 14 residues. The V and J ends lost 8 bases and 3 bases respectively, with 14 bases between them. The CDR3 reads CASGRSEIKNIQYF. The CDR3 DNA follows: TGTGCCAGCGGACGCAGCGAGATCAAAAACATTCAGTACTTC.

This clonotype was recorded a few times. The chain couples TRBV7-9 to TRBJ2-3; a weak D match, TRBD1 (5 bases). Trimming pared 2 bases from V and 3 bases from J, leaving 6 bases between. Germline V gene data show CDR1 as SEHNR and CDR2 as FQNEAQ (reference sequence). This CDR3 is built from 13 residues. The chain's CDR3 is CASSLTGTDTQYF. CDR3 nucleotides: TGTGCCAGCAGCTTAACAGGAACAGATACGCAGTATTTT.

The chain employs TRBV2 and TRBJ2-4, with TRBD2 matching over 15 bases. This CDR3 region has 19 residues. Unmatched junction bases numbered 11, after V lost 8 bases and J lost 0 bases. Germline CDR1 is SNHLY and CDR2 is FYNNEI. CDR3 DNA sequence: TGTGCCAGCCTAAACCCGGGGACTAGCGGGAGGCTAGCCAAAAACATTCAGTACTTC. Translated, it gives CASLNPGTSGRLAKNIQYF.

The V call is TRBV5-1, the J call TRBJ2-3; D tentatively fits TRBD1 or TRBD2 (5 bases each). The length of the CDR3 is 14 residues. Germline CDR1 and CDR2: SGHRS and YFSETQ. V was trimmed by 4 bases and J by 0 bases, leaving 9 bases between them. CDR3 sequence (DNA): TGCGCCAGCAGCGGGGGACCTAGCACAGATACGCAGTATTTT. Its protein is CASSGGPSTDTQYF. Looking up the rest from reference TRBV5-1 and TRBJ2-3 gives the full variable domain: KAGVTQTPRYLIKTRGQQVTLSCSPISGHRSVSWYQQTPGQGLQFLFEYFSETQRNKGNFPGRFSGRQFSNSRSEMNVSTLELGDSALYLCASSGGPSTDTQYFGPGTRLTVL.

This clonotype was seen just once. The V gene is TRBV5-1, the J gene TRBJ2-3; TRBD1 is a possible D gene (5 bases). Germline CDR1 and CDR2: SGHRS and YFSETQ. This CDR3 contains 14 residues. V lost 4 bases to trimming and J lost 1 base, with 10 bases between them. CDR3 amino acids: CASSTRARTDTQYF. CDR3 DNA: TGCGCCAGCAGCACCAGGGCTCGCACAGATACGCAGTATTTT.

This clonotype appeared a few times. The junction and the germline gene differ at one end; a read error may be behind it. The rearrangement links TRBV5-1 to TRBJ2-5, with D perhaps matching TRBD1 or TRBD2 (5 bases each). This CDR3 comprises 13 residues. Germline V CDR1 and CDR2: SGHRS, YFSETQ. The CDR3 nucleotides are TGTGCCAGCTCACCAACGGGGCGGGAGACCCAGTACTTC. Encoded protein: CASSPTGRETQYF.

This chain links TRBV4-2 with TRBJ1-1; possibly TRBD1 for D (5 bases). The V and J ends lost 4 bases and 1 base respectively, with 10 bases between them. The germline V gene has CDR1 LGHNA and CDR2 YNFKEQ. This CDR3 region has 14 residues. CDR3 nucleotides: TGTGCCAGCAGCCTGGGACGGCAGAACACTGAAGCTTTCTTT. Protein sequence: CASSLGRQNTEAFF.

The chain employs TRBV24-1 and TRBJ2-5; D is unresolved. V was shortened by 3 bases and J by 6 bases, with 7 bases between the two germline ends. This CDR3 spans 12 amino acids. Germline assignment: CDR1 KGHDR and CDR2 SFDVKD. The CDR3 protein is CATSDDRKTQYF. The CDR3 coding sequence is TGTGCCACCAGTGATGATCGGAAGACCCAGTACTTC.

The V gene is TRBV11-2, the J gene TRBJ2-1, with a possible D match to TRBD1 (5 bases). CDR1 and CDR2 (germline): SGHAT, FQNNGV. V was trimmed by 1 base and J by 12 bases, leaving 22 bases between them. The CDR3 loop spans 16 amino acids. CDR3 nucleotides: TGTGCCAGCAGCTTAGGGGGTTGGGGCCCCACCTTCGGGCAGTTCTTC. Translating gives CASSLGGWGPTFGQFF.